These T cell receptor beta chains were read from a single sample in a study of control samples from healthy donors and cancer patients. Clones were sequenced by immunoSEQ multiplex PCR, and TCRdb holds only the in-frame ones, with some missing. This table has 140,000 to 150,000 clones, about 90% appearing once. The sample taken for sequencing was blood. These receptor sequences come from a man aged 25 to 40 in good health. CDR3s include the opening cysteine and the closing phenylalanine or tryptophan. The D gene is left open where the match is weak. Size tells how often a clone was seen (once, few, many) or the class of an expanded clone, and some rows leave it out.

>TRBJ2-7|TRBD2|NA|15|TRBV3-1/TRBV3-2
TGTGCCAGCAGCCGCAATAGCGGGGGGGGCTACGAGCAGTACTTC
CASSRNSGGGYEQYF
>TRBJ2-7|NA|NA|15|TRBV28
TGTGCCAGCAGTTTTCGTGGGGGAACTGTCTACGAGCAGTACTTC
CASSFRGGTVYEQYF
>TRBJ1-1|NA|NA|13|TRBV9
TGTGCCAGCAGCGTAGATCGGGGGACTGAAGCTTTCTTT
CASSVDRGTEAFF
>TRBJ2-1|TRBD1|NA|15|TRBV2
TGTGCCAGCAGTGAATTGGAGACAGGGTCAAATGAGCAGTTCTTC
CASSELETGSNEQFF
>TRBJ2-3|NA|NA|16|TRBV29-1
TGCAGCGTAGACGGGACCCCCATGGGGGACACAGATACGCAGTATTTT
CSVDGTPMGDTDTQYF
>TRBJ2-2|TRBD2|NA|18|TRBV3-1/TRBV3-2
TGTGCCAGCAGCCAGGGACTAGCGGGGGGGCCGGGCACCGGGGAGCTGTTTTTT
CASSQGLAGGPGTGELFF
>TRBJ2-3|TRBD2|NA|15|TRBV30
TGTGCCTGGACGGTTAGCGGGGTGAGCACAGATACGCAGTATTTT
CAWTVSGVSTDTQYF
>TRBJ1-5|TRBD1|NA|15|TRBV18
TGTGCCAGCTCACGGACAGGGGGTGGACATCAGCCCCAGCATTTT
CASSRTGGGHQPQHF
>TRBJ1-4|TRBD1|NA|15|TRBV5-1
TGCGCCAGCAGAGTGACAGGGGCGTTTAATGAAAAACTGTTTTTT
CASRVTGAFNEKLFF
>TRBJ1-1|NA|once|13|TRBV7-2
TGTGCCAGCAGCTTAGTACTGGGGACTGAAGCTTTCTTT
CASSLVLGTEAFF
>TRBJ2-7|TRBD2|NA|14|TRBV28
TGTGCCAGCAGTTCCAGCGGGGGGCTAGGCGAGCAGTACTTC
CASSSSGGLGEQYF
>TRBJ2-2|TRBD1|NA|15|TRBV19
TGTGCCAGTAGAAACAGGGGGCAGATCACCGGGGAGCTGTTTTTT
CASRNRGQITGELFF
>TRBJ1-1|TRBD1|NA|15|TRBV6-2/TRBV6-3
TGTGCCAGCAGTTACTCGCGTACAGGGGTCACTGAAGCTTTCTTT
CASSYSRTGVTEAFF
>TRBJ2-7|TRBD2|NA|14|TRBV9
TGTGCCAGCAGCGTAGCTAGCGGCTCCTACGAGCAGTACTTC
CASSVASGSYEQYF
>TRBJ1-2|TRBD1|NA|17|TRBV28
TGTGCCAGCAGTATACGGACAGGGAGCCTAATAGTCGATGGCTACACCTTC
CASSIRTGSLIVDGYTF
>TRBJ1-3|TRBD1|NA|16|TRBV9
TGTGCCAGCAGTCAACCACAGGGGGGGATTGCTGACACCATATATTTT
CASSQPQGGIADTIYF
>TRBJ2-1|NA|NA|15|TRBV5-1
TGCGCCAGCAGCTTCCTGGACAGCCCGGGCAATGAGCAGTTCTTC
CASSFLDSPGNEQFF
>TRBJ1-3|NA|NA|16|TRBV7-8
TGTGCCAGCAGCTTAGTAAATAGGGAGTCCGGAAACACCATATATTTT
CASSLVNRESGNTIYF